These T cell receptor beta chains were read from a single sample in a study of T cell changes during pregnancy in multiple sclerosis. Method: immunoSEQ multiplex PCR; TCRdb's copy keeps in-frame clones and lacks some. The data hold more than 65,000 clones, with just over 90% observed a single time. The sample was CD4+ T cells from peripheral blood mononuclear cells, taken before pregnancy. These receptors all stem from a female donor with multiple sclerosis, enrolled in a pregnancy study. Each CDR3 is given with its conserved first and last residue. The D gene is left open where the match is weak. For some rows the clone size is stated as once, few or many, or as a class when expanded; others skip it.

j_gene | v_gene | d_gene | abundance | CDR3nt | CDR3aa
TRBJ2-7 | TRBV11-2 | TRBD2 | NA | TGTGCCAGCAGCTTAGGCCTAGGTAGCGGGAGAGGACTCGAGCAGTACTTC | CASSLGLGSGRGLEQYF
TRBJ2-7 | TRBV29-1 | NA | NA | TGCAGCGTTGAATTGCGAGGTGGGGACCGGGACTTAACTTACGAGCAGTACTTC | CSVELRGGDRDLTYEQYF
TRBJ2-3 | TRBV28 | NA | NA | TGTGCCAGCAGTTATACGGAGACGCAGTATTTT | CASSYTETQYF
TRBJ2-1 | TRBV30 | NA | NA | TGTGCCTGGAGTCGACAGGCCCTTTCCTACAATGAGCAGTTCTTC | CAWSRQALSYNEQFF
TRBJ1-5 | TRBV18 | TRBD1 | NA | TGTGCCAGCTCATACACAGGGGAGAATCAGCCCCAGCATTTT | CASSYTGENQPQHF
TRBJ2-7 | TRBV2 | NA | NA | TGTGCCAGCATCCCGGACAGAGCCTCCTACGAGCAGTACTTC | CASIPDRASYEQYF
TRBJ2-7 | TRBV11-2 | NA | NA | TGTGCCAGCAGATCGGGTCGAGGCTCCTACGAGCAGTACTTC | CASRSGRGSYEQYF
TRBJ1-5 | TRBV28 | TRBD1 | NA | TGTGCCAGCAGTTACATCAGGGGGCCGGGTCAGCCCCAGCATTTT | CASSYIRGPGQPQHF
TRBJ2-1 | TRBV7-2 | TRBD1 | once | TGTGCCAGCAGCTCCGGGACAGGGTCCTTTGAGCAGTTCTTC | CASSSGTGSFEQFF
TRBJ1-1 | TRBV18 | NA | NA | TGTGCCAGCTCCCTACAGGTCACTGAAGCTTTCTTT | CASSLQVTEAFF